This TCR beta chain emerged from a study of PD-L1 blockade in urothelial cancer (dated by TCRdb to 2017 to 2019). Notes on the research overall: Therapy was started at some point between 2014 and 2016 for all patients, and atezolizumab 1,200 mg was administered intravenously every 3 weeks. Twenty-five of 29 patients were males with bladder-origin urothelial cancer, and about 65% of the roughly 30 reported a prior smoking history. Patients had an ECOG performance status of 0 or 1 and had received between 0 and 3 prior chemotherapy regimens. Blood samples were analyzed at two time points: 3 weeks after treatment start (second dose) and 6 weeks after treatment start. Blood samples gave median yields of approximately 130,000 T cells and 80,000 to 90,000 unique TCRs, along with a median clonality of about 0.084. The study was an exploratory multi-omic analysis of somatic, immune and clinical correlates of response to PD-L1 blockade with atezolizumab in urothelial cancer. TCR sequencing covered pretreatment tumor samples and matched, serially collected peripheral blood taken before and after atezolizumab treatment. Durable clinical benefit meant progression-free survival longer than 6 months, and TCR features were also tested against progression-free and overall survival. Whole exome sequencing and RNA sequencing of pretreatment tumors were performed alongside TCR sequencing in the same patients. Durable clinical benefit was achieved by nine patients and was not achieved by 20 patients. Twenty-nine patients had pretreatment blood TCR-seq, some 25 had at least one posttreatment blood collection, and some 25 had tumor TCR-seq.

Taken from the germline V gene, the CDR1 and CDR2 loops are SGHVS and FQNEAQ. Deletion took 0 bases off V and 4 bases off J, with a span of 12 bases between the germline ends. Counted from cysteine to phenylalanine, this CDR3 has 15 amino acids. The DNA shown is the 45-base CDR3, in frame from base 1. Points the paper makes about the study in general: Improved progression-free and overall survival was found to be associated with pretreatment peripheral blood TCR clonality below the median. Because the sample size was small (n ≈ 31) and many of the analyses were exploratory, the results are meant to be hypothesis-generating. Patients with durable benefit showed greater expansion of tumor-associated TCR clones in peripheral blood 3 weeks after starting treatment (n ≈ 23, p = 0.022).

To estimate absolute template abundance from read counts, synthetic TCR analog templates were spiked into each PCR. The immunoSEQ assay was used to amplify TCRbeta CDR3 regions from genomic DNA with bias-controlled V and J gene primers. Sequencing of rearranged TCRbeta segments was performed at approximately 20X coverage. The original pipeline was this. Sequencing errors were corrected by clustering and CDR3s were annotated against IMGT to assign V, D and J genes. Out-of-frame and stop-codon sequences were excluded, and only productive TCRbeta rearrangements were used in downstream analyses. To compute clonality, Shannon entropy was normalized by the log of the number of unique productive sequences and then subtracted from one. Clones differing between time points or between blood and tumor were identified using Fisher's exact test with Benjamini-Hochberg correction, with an adjusted p below 0.01 applied as the threshold. The table comes from immuneACCESS by way of TCRdb, which keeps in-frame sequences with V and J called. Part of the clones is missing from these tables; in studies checked, under half for an unresolved V gene and the rest for unknown reasons. The DNA gave D and trimming, while V, J and clone size come from that table. A total of almost 90,000 clones appear in this sample, roughly 89% of them only once. The ten most abundant clones make up approximately 2% of the sample.

The time point label for this specimen denotes: pretreatment peripheral blood. A total of around 30 patients with locally advanced or metastatic urothelial carcinoma, treated at Memorial Sloan Kettering on a trial protocol, made up the cohort. Peripheral blood mononuclear cells were collected pretreatment and during treatment, with between 1 and 8 total time points per patient. The Qiagen DNeasy Blood extraction kit was used to purify genomic DNA from total PBMCs and from tumor samples. PBMCs were collected pretreatment and during treatment, and were isolated and stored as previously described. Points on this clone: What this receptor recognizes is not known. No much larger clone is present one base from it, and per-base qualities are unavailable.

This clonotype was sampled from a man aged 60 to 75 with urothelial cancer. The receptor chain draws on TRBV7-8 and TRBJ1-2; the D gene is perhaps TRBD1, on 5 matching bases. The sample in question was PBMCs, obtained around atezolizumab (anti-PD-L1) treatment. The CDR3 region has the sequence CASSLALATAYGYTF. The sequenced DNA: TGTGCCAGCAGCTTAGCGTTGGCGACAGCCTATGGCTACACCTTC.